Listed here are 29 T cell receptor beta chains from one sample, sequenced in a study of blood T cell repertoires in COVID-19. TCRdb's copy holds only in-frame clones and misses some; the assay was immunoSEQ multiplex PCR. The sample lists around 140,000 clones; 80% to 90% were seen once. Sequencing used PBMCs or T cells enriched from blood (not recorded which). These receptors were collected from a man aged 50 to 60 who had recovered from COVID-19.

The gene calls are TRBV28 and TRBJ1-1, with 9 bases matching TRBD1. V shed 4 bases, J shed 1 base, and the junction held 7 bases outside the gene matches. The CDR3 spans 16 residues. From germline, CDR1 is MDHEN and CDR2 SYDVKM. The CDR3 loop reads CASSWDRAHQNTEAFF. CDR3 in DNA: TGTGCCAGCAGTTGGGACAGGGCCCATCAGAACACTGAAGCTTTCTTT.

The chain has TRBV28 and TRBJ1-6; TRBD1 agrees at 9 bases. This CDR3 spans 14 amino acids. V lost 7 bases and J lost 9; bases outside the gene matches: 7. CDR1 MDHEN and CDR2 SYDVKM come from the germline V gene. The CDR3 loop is CASTTDRGGSPLHF. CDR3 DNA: TGTGCCAGCACTACGGACAGGGGAGGTTCACCCCTCCACTTT.

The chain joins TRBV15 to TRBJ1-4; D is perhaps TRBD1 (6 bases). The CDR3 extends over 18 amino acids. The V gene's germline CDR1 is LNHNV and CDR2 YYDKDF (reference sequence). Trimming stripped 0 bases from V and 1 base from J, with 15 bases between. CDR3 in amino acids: CATSRDALGGRTNEKLFF. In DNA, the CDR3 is TGTGCCACCAGCAGAGATGCCCTGGGGGGGCGAACTAATGAAAAACTGTTTTTT.

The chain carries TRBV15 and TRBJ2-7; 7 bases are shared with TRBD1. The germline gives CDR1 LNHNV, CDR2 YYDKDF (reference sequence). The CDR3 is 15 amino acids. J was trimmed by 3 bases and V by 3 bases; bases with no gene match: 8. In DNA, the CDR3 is TGTGCCACCAGCAGTCATAGTACAGGGGACTACGAGCAGTACTTC. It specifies CATSSHSTGDYEQYF.

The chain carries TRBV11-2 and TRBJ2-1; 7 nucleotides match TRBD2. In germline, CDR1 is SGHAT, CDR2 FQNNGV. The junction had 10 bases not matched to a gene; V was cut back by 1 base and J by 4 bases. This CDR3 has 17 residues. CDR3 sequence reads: CASSLGELRGGYNEQFF. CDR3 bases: TGTGCCAGCAGCTTAGGGGAACTTAGGGGAGGGTACAATGAGCAGTTCTTC.

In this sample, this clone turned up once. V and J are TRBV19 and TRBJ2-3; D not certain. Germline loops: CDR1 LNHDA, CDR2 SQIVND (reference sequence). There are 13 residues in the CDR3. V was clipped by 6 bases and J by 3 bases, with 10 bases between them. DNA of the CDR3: TGTGCCAGTAGCAACCCAGGAACAGATACGCAGTATTTT. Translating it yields CASSNPGTDTQYF.

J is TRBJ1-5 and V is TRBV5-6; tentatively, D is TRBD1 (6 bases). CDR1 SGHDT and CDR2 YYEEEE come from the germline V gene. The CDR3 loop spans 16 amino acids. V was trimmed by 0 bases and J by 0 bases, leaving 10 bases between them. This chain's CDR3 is CASSLGGPTSNQPQHF. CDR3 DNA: TGTGCCAGCAGCTTGGGGGGGCCTACTAGCAATCAGCCCCAGCATTTT.

The CDR3 region is CATARTVGNTIYF. The CDR3 DNA reads TGTGCCACGGCCAGGACAGTCGGAAACACCATATATTTT. The V call is TRBV19, the J call TRBJ1-3, with TRBD1 as a possible D gene (6 bases). The ends were cut back, 10 bases at V and 4 bases at J, with 14 bases in the middle. There are 13 residues in the CDR3. Germline CDR1 and CDR2: LNHDA and SQIVND (reference sequence).

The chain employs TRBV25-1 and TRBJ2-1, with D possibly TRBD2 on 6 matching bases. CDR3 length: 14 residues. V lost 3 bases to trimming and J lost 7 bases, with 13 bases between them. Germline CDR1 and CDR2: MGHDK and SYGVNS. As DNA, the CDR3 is TGTGCCAGCAGTGATCCCTCCCGGGGGAATGAGCAGTTCTTC. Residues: CASSDPSRGNEQFF.

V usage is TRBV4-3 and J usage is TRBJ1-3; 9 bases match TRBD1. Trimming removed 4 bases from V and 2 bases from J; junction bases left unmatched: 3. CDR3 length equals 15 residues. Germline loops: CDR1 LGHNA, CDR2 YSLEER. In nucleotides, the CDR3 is TGCGCCAGCAGCCCCGGGACAGGGACTGGAAACACCATATATTTT. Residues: CASSPGTGTGNTIYF.

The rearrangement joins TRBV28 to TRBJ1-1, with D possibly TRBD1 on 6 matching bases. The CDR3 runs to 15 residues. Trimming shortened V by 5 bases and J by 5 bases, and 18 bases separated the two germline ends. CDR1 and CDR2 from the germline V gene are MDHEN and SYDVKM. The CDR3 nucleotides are TGTGCCAGCAGTCCAGCCAAACAGGGCCGGACTGAAGCTTTCTTT. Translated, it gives CASSPAKQGRTEAFF.

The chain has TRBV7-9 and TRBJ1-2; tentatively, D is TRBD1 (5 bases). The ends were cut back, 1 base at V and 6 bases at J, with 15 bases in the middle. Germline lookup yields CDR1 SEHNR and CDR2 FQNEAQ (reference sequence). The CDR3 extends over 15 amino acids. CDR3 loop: CASSLEVGLGNGYTF. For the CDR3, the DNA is TGTGCCAGCAGCTTAGAGGTGGGACTCGGGAATGGCTACACCTTC.

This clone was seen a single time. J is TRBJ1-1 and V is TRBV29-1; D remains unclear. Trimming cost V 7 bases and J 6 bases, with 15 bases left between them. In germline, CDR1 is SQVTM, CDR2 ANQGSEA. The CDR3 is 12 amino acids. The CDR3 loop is CSGRVNSAEAFF. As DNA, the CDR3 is TGCAGCGGGAGAGTGAACTCGGCTGAAGCTTTCTTT.

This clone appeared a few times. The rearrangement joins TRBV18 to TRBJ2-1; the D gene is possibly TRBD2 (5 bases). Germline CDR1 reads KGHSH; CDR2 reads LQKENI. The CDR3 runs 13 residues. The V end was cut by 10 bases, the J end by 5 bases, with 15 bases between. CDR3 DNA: TGTGCCACAACCGGGGTGGAAGACAATGAGCAGTTCTTC. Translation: CATTGVEDNEQFF.

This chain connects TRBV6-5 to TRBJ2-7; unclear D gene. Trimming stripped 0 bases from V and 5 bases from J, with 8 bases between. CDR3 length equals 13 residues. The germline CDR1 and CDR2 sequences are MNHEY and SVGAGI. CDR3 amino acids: CASSYSRKHEQYF. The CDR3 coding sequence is TGTGCCAGCAGTTACTCGAGGAAGCACGAGCAGTACTTC.

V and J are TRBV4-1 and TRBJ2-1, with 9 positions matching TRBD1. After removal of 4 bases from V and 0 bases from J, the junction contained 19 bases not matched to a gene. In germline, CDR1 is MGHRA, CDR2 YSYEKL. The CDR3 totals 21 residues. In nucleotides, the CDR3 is TGCGCCAGCAGCCCCCGAGAACGGCACCAGGGGGGACAGGGCTCCTACAATGAGCAGTTCTTC. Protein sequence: CASSPRERHQGGQGSYNEQFF.

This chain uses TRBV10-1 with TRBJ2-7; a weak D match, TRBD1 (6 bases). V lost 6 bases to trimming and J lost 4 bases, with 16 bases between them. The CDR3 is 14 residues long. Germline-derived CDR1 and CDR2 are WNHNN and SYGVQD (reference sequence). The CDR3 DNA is TGCGCCAGCAGAGTTGACAGGCGAGAATACGAGCAGTACTTC. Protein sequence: CASRVDRREYEQYF.

The CDR3 nucleotides read TGTGCCTGGAGTGCGCCGGGACAGGGGCTTCCAAACTATGGCTACACCTTC. Translating it yields CAWSAPGQGLPNYGYTF. This chain uses TRBV30 with TRBJ1-2, with TRBD1 matching 10 bases. Germline V lookup: CDR1 GTSNPN, CDR2 SVGIG (reference sequence). The CDR3 runs to 17 residues. The V segment lost 1 base and the J segment 2 bases; nucleotides outside the gene matches: 10. Full variable domain (rest looked up from reference TRBV30 and TRBJ1-2): SQTIHQWPATLVQPVGSPLSLECTVEGTSNPNLYWYRQAAGRGLQLLFYSVGIGQISSEVPQNLSASRPQDRQFILSSKKLLLSDSGFYLCAWSAPGQGLPNYGYTFGSGTRLTVV.

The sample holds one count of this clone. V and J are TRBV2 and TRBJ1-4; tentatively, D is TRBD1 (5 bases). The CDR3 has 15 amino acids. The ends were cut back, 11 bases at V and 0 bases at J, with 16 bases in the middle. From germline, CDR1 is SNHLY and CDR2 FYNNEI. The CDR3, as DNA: TGTGCCGGACAAGGGCTCCGCTCAACTAATGAAAAACTGTTTTTT. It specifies CAGQGLRSTNEKLFF.

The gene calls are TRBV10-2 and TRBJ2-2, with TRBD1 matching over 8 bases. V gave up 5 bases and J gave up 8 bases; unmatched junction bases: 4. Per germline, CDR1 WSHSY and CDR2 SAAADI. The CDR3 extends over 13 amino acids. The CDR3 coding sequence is TGCGCCAGCAGTCCGGACAGGGTGGGGGAGCTGTTTTTT. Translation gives CASSPDRVGELFF.

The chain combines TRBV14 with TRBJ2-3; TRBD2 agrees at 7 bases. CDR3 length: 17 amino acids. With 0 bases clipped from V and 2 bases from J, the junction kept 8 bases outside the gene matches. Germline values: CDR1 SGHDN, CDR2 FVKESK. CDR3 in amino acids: CASSQDGTGGPTDTQYF. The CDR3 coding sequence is TGTGCCAGCAGCCAAGATGGGACGGGAGGCCCCACAGATACGCAGTATTTT. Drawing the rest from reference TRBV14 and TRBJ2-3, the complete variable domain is EAGVTQFPSHSVIEKGQTVTLRCDPISGHDNLYWYRRVMGKEIKFLLHFVKESKQDESGMPNNRFLAERTGGTYSTLKVQPAELEDSGVYFCASSQDGTGGPTDTQYFGPGTRLTVL.

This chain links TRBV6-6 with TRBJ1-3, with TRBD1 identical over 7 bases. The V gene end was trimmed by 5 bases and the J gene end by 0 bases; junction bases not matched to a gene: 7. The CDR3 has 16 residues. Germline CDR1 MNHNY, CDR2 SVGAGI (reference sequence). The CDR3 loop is CASSRDREISGNTIYF. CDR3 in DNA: TGTGCCAGCAGTCGAGACAGGGAGATCTCTGGAAACACCATATATTTT.

CDR3 coding DNA: TGTGCCAGCGCACGGCAGGGGCATACCTACGAGCAGTACTTC. This translates into CASARQGHTYEQYF. V and J are TRBV28 and TRBJ2-7, with D tentatively TRBD1 (6 bases). Germline CDR1 and CDR2: MDHEN and SYDVKM. The length of the CDR3 is 14 residues. Trimming removed 8 bases at V and 2 bases at J, with 16 bases between.

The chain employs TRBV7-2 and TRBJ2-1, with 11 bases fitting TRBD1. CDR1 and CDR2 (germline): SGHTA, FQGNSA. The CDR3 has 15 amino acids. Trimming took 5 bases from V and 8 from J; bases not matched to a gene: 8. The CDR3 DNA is TGTGCCAGCAGCCAGAGGACAGGGGGCAGGGATGAGCAGTTCTTC. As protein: CASSQRTGGRDEQFF.

As DNA, the CDR3 is TGTGCCAGCTCACCGGGACAGGGACGTTCACCCCTCCACTTT. Its translation is CASSPGQGRSPLHF. The V call is TRBV18, the J call TRBJ1-6; 9 bases match TRBD1. The length of the CDR3 is 14 residues. V dropped 3 bases and J dropped 9; count of bases not matched to a gene: 3. CDR1 and CDR2 from the germline V gene are KGHSH and LQKENI.

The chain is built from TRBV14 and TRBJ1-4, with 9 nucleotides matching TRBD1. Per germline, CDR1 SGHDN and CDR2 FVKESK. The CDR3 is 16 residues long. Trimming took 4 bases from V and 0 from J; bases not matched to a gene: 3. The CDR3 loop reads CASSRWTGATNEKLFF. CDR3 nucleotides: TGTGCCAGCAGCCGATGGACAGGGGCAACTAATGAAAAACTGTTTTTT.

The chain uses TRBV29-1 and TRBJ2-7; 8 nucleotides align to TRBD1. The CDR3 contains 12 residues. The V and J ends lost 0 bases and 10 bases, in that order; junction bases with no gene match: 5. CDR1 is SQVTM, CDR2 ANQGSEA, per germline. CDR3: CSVEDGTGLQYV. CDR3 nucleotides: TGCAGCGTTGAAGACGGGACAGGCCTTCAGTACGTC.

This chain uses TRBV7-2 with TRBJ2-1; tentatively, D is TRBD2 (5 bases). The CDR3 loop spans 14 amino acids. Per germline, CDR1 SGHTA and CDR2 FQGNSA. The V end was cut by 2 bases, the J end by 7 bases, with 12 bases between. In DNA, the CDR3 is TGTGCCAGCAGCTTAATGGCGGGTGTAAATGAGCAGTTCTTC. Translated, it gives CASSLMAGVNEQFF.

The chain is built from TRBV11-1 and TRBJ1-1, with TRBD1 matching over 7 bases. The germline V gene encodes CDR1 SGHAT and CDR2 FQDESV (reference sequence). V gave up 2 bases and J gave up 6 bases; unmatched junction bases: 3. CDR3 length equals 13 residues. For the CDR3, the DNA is TGTGCCAGCAGCTTAAACAGGGGCGCTGAAGCTTTCTTT. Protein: CASSLNRGAEAFF.